This T cell receptor (beta chain) was found in a study of blood T cells in healthy people across ages. Study conclusions and caveats: Changes in expanded clonotypes were possibly confounded, as the CMV status of donors was unknown. Long-lived donors had more naive CD4+ cells and higher diversity than aged donors. Bulk PBMC profiling left naive and antigen-experienced comparisons inconclusive.

For this clonotype: Its antigen is not known.

This CDR3 spans 16 amino acids. With 2 bases removed from V and 1 base from J, the gap between germline ends came to 11 bases. The germline CDR1 and CDR2 sequences are SGHVS and FNYEAQ. It was with a sample-barcoded 5' primer and a J-beta primer mix that a second PCR of about 6 to 12 cycles was run. A template-switch adaptor containing 12 random nucleotides labeled each cDNA molecule. TCRdb fed the 5' RACE reads into MiXCR, producing one record per CDR3 protein. The data contain some 1.5 million distinct CDR3 sequences, 28% of them singletons. This TCR came from a woman between 25 and 40 years old in good health. The chain is built from TRBV7-6 and TRBJ2-2; D perhaps matches TRBD2 (6 bases). The specimen was blood. The CDR3 loop is CASSLFASENTGELFF. CDR3 DNA: TGTGCCAGCAGCTTATTCGCTAGCGAGAACACCGGGGAGCTGTTTTTT.